This passage covers 18 T cell receptor beta chains from one sample sequenced in a study of T cell responses to AZD1222 COVID-19 vaccine. Assay: immunoSEQ multiplex PCR; the TCRdb copy retains only in-frame clones and omits some. The table includes under 130,000 clones, 75% to 95% detected once. The sequencing used peripheral blood, collected on day 0 of AZD1222 vaccination. Receptors originate from an adult in good health.

J is TRBJ1-2 and V is TRBV28, with 8 bases fitting TRBD1. In germline, CDR1 is MDHEN, CDR2 SYDVKM. CDR3 size: 13 residues. J lost 7 bases, V lost 1 base, and 2 bases had no gene match. CDR3 in DNA: TGTGCCAGCAGTTTATCCAGGGGGCTTGGCTACACCTTC. It encodes CASSLSRGLGYTF.

For this clone: At one end, the junction sequence differs from germline, possibly due to a read error. V and J are TRBV18 and TRBJ2-5; D is unresolved. This CDR3 region has 14 residues. The germline CDR1 and CDR2 sequences are KGHSH and LQKENI. This CDR3 is CAGSPPELQETQYF. CDR3 nucleotides: TGTGCCGGCTCACCACCGGAGCTTCAAGAGACCCAGTACTTC. The whole variable domain, remainder taken from reference TRBV18 and TRBJ2-5, is NAGVMQNPRHLVRRRGQEARLRCSPMKGHSHVYWYRQLPEEGLKFMVYLQKENIIDESGMPKERFSAEFPKEGPSILRIQQVVRGDSAAYFCAGSPPELQETQYFGPGTRLLVL.

CDR3 loop: CASSADREAVVRAEAFF. In DNA, the CDR3 is TGTGCCAGCAGCGCTGACAGGGAAGCGGTAGTCCGGGCTGAAGCTTTCTTT. The chain uses TRBV5-4 and TRBJ1-1; 7 bases align to TRBD1. Germline V gives CDR1 SGHNT, CDR2 YYREEE (reference sequence). The V and J ends lost 4 bases and 6 bases, in that order; junction bases with no gene match: 18. The CDR3 is 17 amino acids.

The chain carries TRBV30 and TRBJ2-1; either TRBD1 or TRBD2 may supply D (6 bases each). The CDR3 extends over 12 amino acids. Germline values: CDR1 GTSNPN, CDR2 SVGIG (reference sequence). V lost 4 bases and J 10 bases, leaving 14 bases between the germline ends. The CDR3 sequence: CAWMKGEAEQFF. CDR3 coding DNA: TGTGCCTGGATGAAGGGGGAGGCCGAGCAGTTCTTC.

Judged by abundance, this clone is medium-sized (0.01 to 0.1%). V and J are TRBV6-5 and TRBJ2-7; 7 bases are shared with TRBD2. Trimming took 2 bases from V and 3 from J; bases not matched to a gene: 7. The CDR3 has 15 residues. Germline V gene data show CDR1 as MNHEY and CDR2 as SVGAGI. CDR3 nucleotides: TGTGCCAGCAGTTACGGCCTAGCGGAGAACTACGAGCAGTACTTC. Translated: CASSYGLAENYEQYF.

V is TRBV6-9 and J is TRBJ2-2, with D perhaps TRBD2 (5 bases). Germline V gene data show CDR1 as MNHGY and CDR2 as SVAAGI. The CDR3 loop spans 15 amino acids. Trimming removed 4 bases from V and 1 base from J, with 10 bases in between. The CDR3: CASSFPLENTGELFF. CDR3 coding DNA: TGTGCCAGCAGTTTTCCACTAGAGAACACCGGGGAGCTGTTTTTT.

Worth noting for this clone: Other DNA sequences of this sample code for an identical CDR3. This CDR3 is CSASRGTEAFF. The CDR3 nucleotides read TGCAGTGCCTCACGAGGAACTGAAGCTTTCTTT. J is TRBJ1-1 and V is TRBV20-1; no definite D call. CDR3 size: 11 residues. V gave up 6 bases and J gave up 5 bases, with 10 bases separating them. Germline CDR1 reads DFQATT; CDR2 reads SNEGSKA (reference sequence).

The CDR3 reads CASSRTGQTANYGYTF. As DNA, the CDR3 is TGTGCCAGCAGTCGAACGGGACAGACAGCTAACTATGGCTACACCTTC. The chain joins TRBV7-2 to TRBJ1-2; TRBD1 matches at 7 bases. The CDR3 has 16 amino acids. The germline CDR1 and CDR2 sequences are SGHTA and FQGNSA. Trimming at V came to 6 bases and at J to 0 bases, leaving 10 bases not matched to a gene.

The chain combines TRBV28 with TRBJ2-7; a weak D match, TRBD2 (5 bases). V lost 6 bases to trimming and J lost 6 bases, with 15 bases between them. There are 13 residues in the CDR3. Germline V gene data show CDR1 as MDHEN and CDR2 as SYDVKM. The CDR3 is CASRRVLVPEQYF. CDR3 in DNA: TGTGCCAGCAGACGGGTACTAGTACCCGAGCAGTACTTC.

The chain employs TRBV10-3 and TRBJ2-7, with D unclear. Germline V lookup: CDR1 ENHRY, CDR2 SYGVKD. V lost 0 bases and J lost 2, with 8 bases in between. CDR3 length: 14 residues. CDR3 DNA sequence: TGTGCCATCAGTGAGTCTCTAAGCCCCTACGAGCAGTACTTC. Its translation: CAISESLSPYEQYF.

The chain employs TRBV13 and TRBJ1-5, with D maybe TRBD1 (5 bases). The V gene lost 5 bases and the J gene lost 7 bases, with 12 bases spanning the gap. Germline V gene data show CDR1 as PRHDT and CDR2 as FYEKMQ (reference sequence). The CDR3 is 13 residues long. The CDR3, as DNA: TGTGCCAGCAGCACCTCCGGGGGGCAGCCCCAGCATTTT. Translating gives CASSTSGGQPQHF.

The chain has TRBV7-8 and TRBJ2-2; D not certain. CDR1 SGHVS and CDR2 FQNEAQ come from the germline V gene. The V end was cut by 5 bases, the J end by 6 bases, with 13 bases between. This CDR3 is built from 14 residues. CDR3 loop: CASSNNFGPGELFF. Here the CDR3 DNA reads TGTGCCAGCAGCAATAACTTTGGTCCCGGGGAGCTGTTTTTT.

The genes are TRBV5-5 and TRBJ2-1; D is uncertain. Germline lookup yields CDR1 SGHKS and CDR2 YYEKEE (reference sequence). The CDR3 extends over 14 amino acids. Trimming stripped 4 bases from V and 2 bases from J, with 10 bases between. CDR3 DNA sequence: TGTGCCAGCAGCCCCCTTCCCCCCTACAATGAGCAGTTCTTC. Translation gives CASSPLPPYNEQFF.

V is TRBV6-5 and J is TRBJ2-1, with 14 bases matching TRBD2. CDR3 length equals 14 residues. Trimming removed 6 bases from V and 7 bases from J; junction bases left unmatched: 2. CDR1 is MNHEY, CDR2 SVGAGI, per germline. The CDR3 DNA sequence: TGTGCCAGCAGAGGGACTAGCGGGAGAAATGAGCAGTTCTTC. Residues: CASRGTSGRNEQFF.

The chain employs TRBV7-2 and TRBJ1-4; no firm D call. Trimming shortened V by 3 bases and J by 5 bases, and 7 bases separated the two germline ends. Germline V gives CDR1 SGHTA, CDR2 FQGNSA. The CDR3 loop spans 13 amino acids. The CDR3: CASSFGPNEKLFF. The CDR3 DNA reads as TGTGCCAGCAGCTTCGGGCCGAATGAAAAACTGTTTTTT.

The chain uses TRBV4-3 and TRBJ2-7; maybe TRBD1 (6 bases). Germline CDR1 reads LGHNA; CDR2 reads YSLEER. V was pared by 4 bases and J by 0 bases, with 13 bases between. The CDR3 is 15 amino acids. CDR3 in amino acids: CASSPRDTSSYEQYF. The CDR3 DNA sequence: TGCGCCAGCAGCCCCCGGGACACGAGCTCCTACGAGCAGTACTTC.

V and J are TRBV29-1 and TRBJ2-7; 7 bases agree with TRBD1. Germline V lookup: CDR1 SQVTM, CDR2 ANQGSEA. The trim removed 6 bases at V and 3 bases at J, leaving 5 bases unmatched. The CDR3 length is 12 residues. CDR3 coding DNA: TGCAGCGTGGGGACAGATATCTACGAGCAGTACTTC. This gives the protein CSVGTDIYEQYF.

The V gene is TRBV4-2, the J gene TRBJ1-1; D remains unclear. Per the germline V gene, CDR1 is LGHNA and CDR2 is YNFKEQ. The CDR3 is 14 residues long. Trimming pared 5 bases from V and 0 bases from J, leaving 10 bases between. The CDR3 nucleotides are TGTGCCAGCAGCTACGGACTGATGAACACTGAAGCTTTCTTT. This translates into CASSYGLMNTEAFF.